These T cell receptor beta chains were read from a single sample in a study of cytomegalovirus exposure and HLA in healthy donors. TCRdb's copy holds only in-frame clones and misses some; the assay was immunoSEQ multiplex PCR. Of about 98,000 clones listed, more than 60% were seen once; the top ten hold roughly 2.5%. The specimen sequenced was PBMCs. Receptors originate from a man aged 45 to 65 in good health and CMV-seronegative. The CDR3 runs from the conserved cysteine through the conserved F or W. A D gene is named only where the DNA matches it firmly. Rows may omit the clone size; those that give it use once, few, many or a size class.

clone_size: -; d_call: TRBD1; v_call: TRBV29-1; cdr3_aa: CSVQPGQGRTDTQYF
clone_size: -; d_call: -; v_call: TRBV27; cdr3_aa: CASSLQGLYNEQFF
clone_size: -; d_call: -; v_call: TRBV9; cdr3_aa: CASSPGAFTGDTQYF
clone_size: -; d_call: TRBD1; v_call: TRBV7-2; cdr3_aa: CASSVDRGTYEQYF
clone_size: -; d_call: TRBD1; v_call: TRBV5-1; cdr3_aa: CASSQGQGNGYTF
clone_size: -; d_call: -; v_call: TRBV7-9; cdr3_aa: CASSLASLSGFTGELFF
clone_size: few; d_call: TRBD2; v_call: TRBV6-4; cdr3_aa: CASSDSNIAGVTDTQYF
clone_size: few; d_call: -; v_call: TRBV5-1; cdr3_aa: CASSTEGSGLEQYF
clone_size: -; d_call: -; v_call: TRBV9; cdr3_aa: CASSVYWRNTDTQYF
clone_size: -; d_call: TRBD1; v_call: TRBV27; cdr3_aa: CASSLYSGGRDTQYF
clone_size: -; d_call: -; v_call: TRBV2; cdr3_aa: CASSGPAGDQPQHF
clone_size: -; d_call: TRBD1; v_call: TRBV2; cdr3_aa: CASCRDRAYEQYF
clone_size: -; d_call: TRBD1; v_call: TRBV2; cdr3_aa: CASSDGTGGQPQHF
clone_size: -; d_call: TRBD1; v_call: TRBV6-6; cdr3_aa: CASRQSGQLNTEAFF
clone_size: -; d_call: -; v_call: TRBV5-6; cdr3_aa: CASSLAYSGNTIYF
clone_size: -; d_call: -; v_call: TRBV6-5; cdr3_aa: CASSYGRGFNTEAFF
clone_size: few; d_call: -; v_call: TRBV7-3; cdr3_aa: CASGLILGEPQHF
clone_size: -; d_call: TRBD2; v_call: TRBV6-5; cdr3_aa: CASRDLAGGKYEQYF
clone_size: few; d_call: -; v_call: TRBV5-1; cdr3_aa: CASSLNTESSGNTIYF
clone_size: -; d_call: -; v_call: TRBV9; cdr3_aa: CASLRGDTYTDTQYF
clone_size: -; d_call: TRBD1; v_call: TRBV18; cdr3_aa: CASSPVPVGQGPQPQHF
clone_size: -; d_call: -; v_call: TRBV2; cdr3_aa: CASSEAKGGGSTDTQYF